This TCR beta chain was found in a study of long-term antiretroviral therapy in people with HIV. Version v3.0 of the immunoSEQ assay was performed at survey level. Profiling relied on immunoSEQ multiplex PCR, and the TCRdb table lists in-frame clones only, not all of them. This sample yields 30,000 to 35,000 clones, of which about four fifths are seen a single time; 6.5% to 9% belongs to the top ten. The germline V and J ends were trimmed by 0 bases and 7 bases, with 11 bases remaining between them. This CDR3 spans 14 amino acids. The germline V gene has CDR1 SGDLS and CDR2 YYNGEE. The V gene is TRBV9, the J gene TRBJ2-1; D call uncertain. The clonotype comes from a man aged 18 to 29 with HIV. This specimen was unsorted PBMCs, taken 0.4 years before starting antiretroviral therapy. CDR3 region: CASSVATLWNEQFF. As DNA, the CDR3 is TGTGCCAGCAGCGTAGCCACGCTATGGAATGAGCAGTTCTTC.